The present T cell receptor beta chain was sequenced within a study of blood T cell repertoires in COVID-19. Whole-study context: COVID-19 samples, acute and convalescent, were from the United States, Italy and Spain. The analysed material was cDNA or gDNA that came from T cells, B-cell-depleted T cells, or PBMCs.

As originally analysed: Amplified reference gene primers provided the basis for estimating nucleated cell counts. Clones were read by immunoSEQ multiplex PCR, and TCRdb kept only the in-frame ones, dropping some. For V, J and clone size, that table is used; D and trimming come from the DNA. The sample records about 22,000 clones, 80% to 95% being singletons. This CDR3 has 17 residues. The V end was cut by 2 bases, the J end by 0 bases, with 14 bases between. In germline, CDR1 is SGHRS, CDR2 YFSETQ. In its sample, this clone was seen once. The sequence derives from a woman in her sixties or seventies with active COVID-19. The rearrangement uses TRBV5-1 and TRBJ1-4; no clear D. The sequencing sample was made of peripheral blood. CDR3 sequence: CASSFVPTGTTNEKLFF. Written as DNA, the CDR3 is TGCGCCAGCAGCTTTGTCCCAACGGGAACAACTAATGAAAAACTGTTTTTT. The complete variable domain, with remaining parts taken from reference TRBV5-1 and TRBJ1-4, reads KAGVTQTPRYLIKTRGQQVTLSCSPISGHRSVSWYQQTPGQGLQFLFEYFSETQRNKGNFPGRFSGRQFSNSRSEMNVSTLELGDSALYLCASSFVPTGTTNEKLFFGSGTQLSVL.